Each of the 28 T cell receptor beta chains below was sequenced from the same sample in a study of CD8 T cells in Susac syndrome. With random hexamers, reverse transcription was performed on roughly 0.5 to 1 ug of RNA. A single record per CDR3 protein comes from TCRdb applying MiXCR to the immunoSEQ multiplex PCR reads. This sample has about 210,000 distinct CDR3 sequences, with 95% found just once. Sequencing was carried out using CD4+ T cells from PBMCs. The receptor source for this set is a human donor with multiple sclerosis.

V gene TRBV12-3 or TRBV12-4 combines with J gene TRBJ2-4; 7 bases agree with TRBD2. Trimming took 3 bases from V and 0 from J; bases not matched to a gene: 2. This CDR3 has 15 residues. In DNA form, the CDR3 reads TGTGCCAGCAGTTTTGGCGGGAGAGCCAAAAACATTCAGTACTTC. Encoded protein: CASSFGGRAKNIQYF.

The rearrangement links TRBV20-1 to TRBJ1-2; D gene unclear. Trimming removed 0 bases from V and 2 bases from J, with 7 bases in between. Germline CDR1 is DFQATT and CDR2 is SNEGSKA (reference sequence). The CDR3 covers 13 residues. CDR3 residues: CSARDPGNYGYTF. The DNA of the CDR3 is TGCAGTGCTAGAGATCCGGGGAACTATGGCTACACCTTC.

The chain is built from TRBV15 and TRBJ2-1; D possibly corresponds to TRBD1 (6 bases). The CDR3 is made up of 17 amino acids. Trimming took 1 base from V and 7 from J, leaving 20 bases between them. In germline, CDR1 is LNHNV, CDR2 YYDKDF (reference sequence). Here the CDR3 DNA reads TGTGCCACCAGCAGAGGGTCGGGGCGAGGGGGAAAAAATGAGCAGTTCTTC. Translated, it gives CATSRGSGRGGKNEQFF.

CDR3 region: CASSPQRGGGNIQYF. CDR3 DNA sequence: TGTGCCAGCAGCCCGCAGCGGGGGGGCGGAAACATTCAGTACTTC. The V and J genes are TRBV7-6 and TRBJ2-4, with 10 nucleotides matching TRBD2. The CDR3 contains 15 residues. The J segment lost 6 bases and the V segment lost 5 bases, leaving 7 bases of the junction unmatched. Looked up from germline, CDR1 is SGHVS and CDR2 is FNYEAQ. The whole variable domain, filled in from reference TRBV7-6 and TRBJ2-4, reads GAGVSQSPRYKVTKRGQDVALRCDPISGHVSLYWYRQALGQGPEFLTYFNYEAQQDKSGLPNDRFSAERPEGSISTLTIQRTEQRDSAMYRCASSPQRGGGNIQYFGAGTRLSVL.

The CDR3 region has the DNA TGTGCCAGCAGCCCCTCCTTTCAAGGGGGCCGGGAGACCCAGTACTTC. Translating it yields CASSPSFQGGRETQYF. V and J are TRBV13 and TRBJ2-5; the match to TRBD1 covers 7 bases. This CDR3 has 16 amino acids. CDR1 and CDR2 from the germline V gene are PRHDT and FYEKMQ (reference sequence). The V gene end was trimmed by 5 bases and the J gene end by 5 bases; junction bases not matched to a gene: 14.

The sample holds one count of this clonotype. The chain links TRBV29-1 to TRBJ1-1, with D tentatively TRBD1 (5 bases). The germline gives CDR1 SQVTM, CDR2 ANQGSEA. This CDR3 has 16 residues. V shed 4 bases and J shed 0 bases, with 18 bases lying between them. The CDR3: CSVAGRASVLNTEAFF. CDR3 sequence (DNA): TGCAGCGTTGCGGGCAGGGCCTCCGTACTGAACACTGAAGCTTTCTTT. The complete variable domain, with remaining parts taken from reference TRBV29-1 and TRBJ1-1, reads SAVISQKPSRDICQRGTSLTIQCQVDSQVTMMFWYRQQPGQSLTLIATANQGSEATYESGFVIDKFPISRPNLTFSTLTVSNMSPEDSSIYLCSVAGRASVLNTEAFFGQGTRLTVV.

The V and J genes are TRBV27 and TRBJ1-1; D uncertain. Germline V gene data show CDR1 as MNHEY and CDR2 as SMNVEV (reference sequence). The CDR3 sequence is 13 residues long. The germline V and J ends were trimmed by 8 bases and 6 bases, with 16 bases remaining between them. CDR3 amino acids: CASYAGQVPEAFF. CDR3 DNA: TGTGCCAGCTATGCAGGCCAAGTACCTGAAGCTTTCTTT.

The rearrangement links TRBV14 to TRBJ2-7, with a possible D match to TRBD2 (6 bases). CDR1 SGHDN and CDR2 FVKESK come from the germline V gene. V was pared by 1 base and J by 0 bases, with 13 bases between. This CDR3 is built from 16 residues. CDR3 DNA: TGTGCCAGCAGCCAAGGTTGGCGCGGGAACTCCTACGAGCAGTACTTC. Protein sequence: CASSQGWRGNSYEQYF.

This chain connects TRBV15 to TRBJ2-1; D is perhaps TRBD1 or TRBD2 (6 bases each). This CDR3 has 14 amino acids. Germline values: CDR1 LNHNV, CDR2 YYDKDF (reference sequence). V was shortened by 3 bases and J by 3 bases, with 9 bases between the two germline ends. CDR3 coding DNA: TGTGCCACCAGCAGGAGGGGGGTCTACAATGAGCAGTTCTTC. Its protein is CATSRRGVYNEQFF. The full variable domain, with the rest looked up from reference TRBV15 and TRBJ2-1, is DAMVIQNPRYQVTQFGKPVTLSCSQTLNHNVMYWYQQKSSQAPKLLFHYYDKDFNNEADTPDNFQSRRPNTSFCFLDIRSPGLGDTAMYLCATSRRGVYNEQFFGPGTRLTVL.

The chain links TRBV2 to TRBJ1-5, with D maybe TRBD1 (5 bases). V lost 8 bases, J lost 7 bases, and 15 bases lay in between. Germline loops: CDR1 SNHLY, CDR2 FYNNEI. This CDR3 contains 13 residues. CDR3 loop: CASLMGLGQPQHF. DNA for the CDR3: TGTGCCAGCCTGATGGGGCTTGGACAGCCCCAGCATTTT.

The CDR3 loop is CSARESAGRNEQFF. The CDR3 bases are TGCAGTGCTAGAGAGTCGGCGGGACGTAATGAGCAGTTCTTC. The chain uses TRBV20-1 and TRBJ2-1, with D possibly matching TRBD2 (6 bases). Trimming stripped 0 bases from V and 7 bases from J, with 13 bases between. Per germline, CDR1 DFQATT and CDR2 SNEGSKA (reference sequence). The CDR3 loop spans 14 amino acids.

The gene calls are TRBV27 and TRBJ1-5; no clear D. Per the germline V gene, CDR1 is MNHEY and CDR2 is SMNVEV (reference sequence). Trimming left V 7 bases short and J 11 bases short, with 18 bases between. The CDR3 runs 13 residues. CDR3 sequence: CASKRGTSGAQHF. In DNA form, the CDR3 reads TGTGCCAGCAAGCGTGGCACGTCGGGAGCCCAGCATTTT.

The V gene is TRBV9, the J gene TRBJ2-7; possibly TRBD1 or TRBD2 for D (5 bases each). V dropped 0 bases and J dropped 3 bases, with 10 bases sitting between them. The CDR3 totals 14 residues. Per the germline V gene, CDR1 is SGDLS and CDR2 is YYNGEE. CDR3 in amino acids: CASSVDAGSYEQYF. Here the CDR3 DNA reads TGTGCCAGCAGCGTAGATGCAGGGAGCTACGAGCAGTACTTC.

The rearrangement links TRBV7-2 to TRBJ2-2, with D unclear. The CDR3 consists of 15 residues. CDR1 is SGHTA, CDR2 FQGNSA, per germline. V was trimmed by 0 bases and J by 5 bases, leaving 10 bases between them. The CDR3 reads CASSLAGKSTGELFF. In DNA, the CDR3 is TGTGCCAGCAGCTTAGCGGGGAAATCAACCGGGGAGCTGTTTTTT.

The chain employs TRBV10-3 and TRBJ1-2, with TRBD1 matching 7 bases. CDR1 and CDR2 (germline): ENHRY, SYGVKD. The V and J ends lost 6 bases and 4 bases, in that order; junction bases with no gene match: 11. The CDR3 has 15 residues. The CDR3 DNA sequence: TGTGCCATCAGGACAGGGTGGGAACTAGCCTATGGCTACACCTTC. Translated: CAIRTGWELAYGYTF.

This clonotype was recorded once. The chain links TRBV28 to TRBJ2-6; D gene uncertain. Germline values: CDR1 MDHEN, CDR2 SYDVKM. The V gene lost 7 bases and the J gene lost 1 base, with 14 bases spanning the gap. CDR3 length: 16 amino acids. The CDR3 region is CASKPLLGSGANVLTF. CDR3 nucleotide sequence: TGTGCCAGCAAACCACTTCTGGGATCTGGGGCCAACGTCCTGACTTTC.

V and J are TRBV25-1 and TRBJ2-1; D may correspond to TRBD1 or TRBD2 (7 bases each). Between the trimmed V and J ends, which lost 2 bases and 9 bases, there was a span of 14 bases. The CDR3 extends over 14 amino acids. The germline CDR1 and CDR2 sequences are MGHDK and SYGVNS. The CDR3 sequence: CASSEAGQRGEQFF. The CDR3 nucleotides read TGTGCCAGCAGTGAAGCGGGACAGCGGGGTGAGCAGTTCTTC.

The chain combines TRBV3-1 with TRBJ1-2; no firm D call. The V gene's germline CDR1 is LGHDT and CDR2 YNNKEL (reference sequence). Trimming removed 4 bases from V and 0 bases from J, with 9 bases in between. The CDR3 runs to 14 residues. CDR3 coding DNA: TGTGCCAGCAGCCGGACGTCAGCTAACTATGGCTACACCTTC. This encodes CASSRTSANYGYTF.

The J gene is TRBJ2-1, the V gene TRBV20-1; 8 positions agree with TRBD2. V gave up 2 bases and J gave up 8 bases; unmatched junction bases: 8. The germline V gene has CDR1 DFQATT and CDR2 SNEGSKA (reference sequence). The CDR3 is 14 residues long. CDR3 sequence (DNA): TGCAGTGCTAGACACTCCGGGACTAGTGATGAGCAGTTCTTC. This gives the protein CSARHSGTSDEQFF.

J is TRBJ2-7 and V is TRBV5-1; weak D call: TRBD1 (6 bases). The germline V gene encodes CDR1 SGHRS and CDR2 YFSETQ. There are 17 residues in the CDR3. V was cut by 2 bases and J by 1 base, with 19 bases left in between. Written as DNA, the CDR3 is TGCGCCAGCAGCTTTACAACAGGGTCCAGTGCTTCCTACGAGCAGTACTTC. As protein: CASSFTTGSSASYEQYF.

The rearrangement uses TRBV27 and TRBJ2-7; 7 bases are a match to TRBD2. Germline V CDR1 and CDR2: MNHEY, SMNVEV (reference sequence). The CDR3 loop spans 14 amino acids. V shed 2 bases, J shed 10 bases, and the junction held 11 bases outside the gene matches. CDR3 loop: CASSLGEVGGSQYF. As DNA, the CDR3 is TGTGCCAGCAGTTTAGGTGAAGTCGGGGGGAGTCAGTACTTC.

CDR3 coding DNA: TGCGCCAGCAGCCAAGATGTTGAGCGTATTACAGATACGCAGTATTTT. Translated: CASSQDVERITDTQYF. The rearrangement uses TRBV4-1 and TRBJ2-3, with D unclear. This CDR3 spans 16 amino acids. Trimming removed 0 bases at V and 3 bases at J, with 13 bases between. From germline, CDR1 is MGHRA and CDR2 YSYEKL.

The V gene is TRBV19, the J gene TRBJ2-7; D perhaps matches TRBD2 (5 bases). The CDR3 consists of 14 residues. V lost 1 base and J 3 bases, leaving 10 bases between the germline ends. Germline V CDR1 and CDR2: LNHDA, SQIVND (reference sequence). The CDR3 protein is CASSIASADYEQYF. For the CDR3, the DNA is TGTGCCAGTAGTATAGCATCAGCGGACTACGAGCAGTACTTC.

CDR3 sequence (DNA): TGTGCCAGCACTATAGACAGAGTTAACACTGAAGCTTTCTTT. The encoded protein is CASTIDRVNTEAFF. This chain joins TRBV11-2 and TRBJ1-1; weak D call: TRBD1 (5 bases). Germline V CDR1 and CDR2: SGHAT, FQNNGV. V lost 7 bases to trimming and J lost 2 bases, with 14 bases between them. The CDR3 spans 14 residues.

The V gene is TRBV12-3 or TRBV12-4, the J gene TRBJ2-2, with no clear D. The CDR3 extends over 14 amino acids. Trimming cost V 3 bases and J 3 bases, with 8 bases left between them. CDR3 amino acids: CASSLIRDTGELFF. CDR3 in DNA: TGTGCCAGCAGTTTGATAAGAGACACCGGGGAGCTGTTTTTT.

V usage is TRBV6-4 and J usage is TRBJ1-6; 7 bases agree with TRBD1. The CDR3 consists of 14 residues. V was pared by 4 bases and J by 9 bases, with 6 bases of the junction left unmatched. Germline V gene data show CDR1 as MRHNA and CDR2 as SNTAGT. The CDR3 sequence is CASSAGTGVSPLHF. The DNA of the CDR3 is TGTGCCAGCAGTGCCGGTACAGGGGTTTCACCCCTCCACTTT.

The rearrangement joins TRBV30 to TRBJ1-2; maybe TRBD1 (5 bases). V was trimmed by 0 bases and J by 5 bases, leaving 10 bases between them. The CDR3 length is 13 residues. The germline V gene encodes CDR1 GTSNPN and CDR2 SVGIG (reference sequence). The CDR3 region is CAWSVWRTYGYTF. In nucleotides, the CDR3 is TGTGCCTGGAGTGTATGGCGGACATATGGCTACACCTTC.

The chain links TRBV15 to TRBJ2-1; the D is unclear. The CDR3 sequence is 15 residues long. V shed 0 bases and J shed 4 bases, with 10 bases lying between them. Germline CDR1 reads LNHNV; CDR2 reads YYDKDF (reference sequence). CDR3 amino acids: CATSRDRVQYNEQFF. CDR3 in DNA: TGTGCCACCAGCAGAGATCGTGTACAATACAATGAGCAGTTCTTC.